This T cell receptor (beta chain) was sequenced in a study of CD8+CD57+ T cells in acquired aplastic anemia. Study-level information: Sorting CD4+ and CD8+ cells gave DNA averaging 3.2 ug.

With respect to this clonotype: Mismatch with germline at one junction end may stem from a read error.

CDR3 length equals 15 residues. Germline V gene sequence: CDR1 SGHRS, CDR2 YFSETQ. By flow cytometry, patients selected for sequencing had shown an expansion of CD8+CD57+ cells. The use of genomic DNA as template underpinned the TCR beta VDJ and CDR3 profiling. TCRdb called the reads again in MiXCR, with one record for every CDR3 protein. This sample has 200,000 to 250,000 distinct CDR3 sequences; 50% to 70% occur once, and the top ten carry around 50%. The sample consisted of sorted CD4+, CD8+, or CD8+CD57+ T cells (not recorded which) from PBMCs. V usage is TRBV5-1 and J usage is TRBJ1-1; 8 bases fit TRBD1. This clonotype was sampled from a human donor with aplastic anemia. The CDR3 DNA reads TGTGCCAGCAGCGTAGCAGGACAGGGAAACACTGAAGCTTTCTTT. This encodes CASSVAGQGNTEAFF.